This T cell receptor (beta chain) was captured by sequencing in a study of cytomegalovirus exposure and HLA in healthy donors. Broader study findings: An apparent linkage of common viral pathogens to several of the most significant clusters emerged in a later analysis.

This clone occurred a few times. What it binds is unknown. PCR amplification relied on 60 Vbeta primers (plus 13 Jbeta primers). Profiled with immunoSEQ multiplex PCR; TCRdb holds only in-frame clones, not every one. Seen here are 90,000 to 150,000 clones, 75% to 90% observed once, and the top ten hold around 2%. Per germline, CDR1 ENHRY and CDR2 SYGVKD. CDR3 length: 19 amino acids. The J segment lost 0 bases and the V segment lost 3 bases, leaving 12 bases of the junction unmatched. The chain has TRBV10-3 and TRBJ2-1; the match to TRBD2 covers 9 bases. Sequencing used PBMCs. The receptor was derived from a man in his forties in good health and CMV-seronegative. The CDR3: CAISDPTSGDTSSYNEQFF. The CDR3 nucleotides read TGTGCCATCAGTGACCCGACTAGCGGAGATACCAGCTCCTACAATGAGCAGTTCTTC.